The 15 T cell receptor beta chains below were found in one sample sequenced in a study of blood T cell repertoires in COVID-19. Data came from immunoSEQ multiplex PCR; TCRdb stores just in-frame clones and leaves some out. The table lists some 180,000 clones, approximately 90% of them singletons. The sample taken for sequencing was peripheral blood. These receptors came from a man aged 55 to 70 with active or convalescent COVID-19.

DNA of the CDR3: TGTGCCACCAGTGATCCCCGGGACACAGGGGAGACCCAGTACTTC. It codes for CATSDPRDTGETQYF. This chain uses TRBV24-1 with TRBJ2-5; possible D gene TRBD1, 6 bases. Germline assignment: CDR1 KGHDR and CDR2 SFDVKD. Between the trimmed V and J ends, which lost 3 bases and 5 bases, there was a span of 15 bases. The CDR3 is made up of 15 amino acids.

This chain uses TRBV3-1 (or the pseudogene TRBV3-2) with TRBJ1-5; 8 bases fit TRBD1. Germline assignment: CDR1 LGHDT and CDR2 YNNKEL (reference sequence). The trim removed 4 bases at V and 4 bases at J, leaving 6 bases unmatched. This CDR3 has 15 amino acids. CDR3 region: CASSPRTGGNQPQHF. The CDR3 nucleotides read TGTGCCAGCAGCCCGAGAACAGGGGGAAATCAGCCCCAGCATTTT.

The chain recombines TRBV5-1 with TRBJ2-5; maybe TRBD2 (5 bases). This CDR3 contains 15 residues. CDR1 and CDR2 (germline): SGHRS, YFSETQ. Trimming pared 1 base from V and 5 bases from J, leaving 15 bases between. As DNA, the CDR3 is TGCGCCAGCAGCTTGATCTCCCTCCGAGGGGAGACCCAGTACTTC. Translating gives CASSLISLRGETQYF.

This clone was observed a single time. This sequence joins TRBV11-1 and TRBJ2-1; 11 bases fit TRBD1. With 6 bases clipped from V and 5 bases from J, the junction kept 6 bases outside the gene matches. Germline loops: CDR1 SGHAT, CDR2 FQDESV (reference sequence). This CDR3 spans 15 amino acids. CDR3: CASRTGTGGDNEQFF. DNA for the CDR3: TGTGCCAGCAGAACCGGGACAGGGGGTGACAATGAGCAGTTCTTC.

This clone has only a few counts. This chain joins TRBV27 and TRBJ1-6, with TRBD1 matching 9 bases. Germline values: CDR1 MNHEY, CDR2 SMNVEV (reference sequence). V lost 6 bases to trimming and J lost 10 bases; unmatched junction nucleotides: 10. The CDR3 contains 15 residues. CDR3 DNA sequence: TGTGCCAGCAGGGGACAGGGACAGGGTGCCTCACCCCTCCACTTT. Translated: CASRGQGQGASPLHF.

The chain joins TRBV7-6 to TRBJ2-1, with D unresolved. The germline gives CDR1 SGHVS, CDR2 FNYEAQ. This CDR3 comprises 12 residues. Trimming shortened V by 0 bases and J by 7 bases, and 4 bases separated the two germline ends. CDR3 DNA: TGTGCCAGCAGCTTAGCCAAAAATGAGCAGTTCTTC. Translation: CASSLAKNEQFF.

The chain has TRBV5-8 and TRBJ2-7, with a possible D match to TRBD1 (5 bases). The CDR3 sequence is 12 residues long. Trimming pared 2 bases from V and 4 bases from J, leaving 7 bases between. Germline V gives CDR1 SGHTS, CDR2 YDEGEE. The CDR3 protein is CASSFQGYEQYF. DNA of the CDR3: TGTGCCAGCAGCTTCCAGGGTTACGAGCAGTACTTC.

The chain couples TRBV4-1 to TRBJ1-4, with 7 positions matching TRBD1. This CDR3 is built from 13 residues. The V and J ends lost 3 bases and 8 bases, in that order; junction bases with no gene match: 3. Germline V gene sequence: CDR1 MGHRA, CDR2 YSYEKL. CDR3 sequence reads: CASSHWGQEKLFF. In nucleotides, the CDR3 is TGCGCCAGCAGCCATTGGGGACAGGAAAAACTGTTTTTT.

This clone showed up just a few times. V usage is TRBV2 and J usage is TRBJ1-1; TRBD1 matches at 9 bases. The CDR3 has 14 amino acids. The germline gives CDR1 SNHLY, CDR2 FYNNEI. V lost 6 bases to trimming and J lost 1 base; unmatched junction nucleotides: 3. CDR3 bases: TGTGCCAGCAGCGACAGGGGGAGGAACACTGAAGCTTTCTTT. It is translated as CASSDRGRNTEAFF. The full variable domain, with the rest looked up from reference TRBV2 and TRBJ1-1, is EPEVTQTPSHQVTQMGQEVILRCVPISNHLYFYWYRQILGQKVEFLVSFYNNEISEKSEIFDDQFSVERPDGSNFTLKIRSTKLEDSAMYFCASSDRGRNTEAFFGQGTRLTVV.

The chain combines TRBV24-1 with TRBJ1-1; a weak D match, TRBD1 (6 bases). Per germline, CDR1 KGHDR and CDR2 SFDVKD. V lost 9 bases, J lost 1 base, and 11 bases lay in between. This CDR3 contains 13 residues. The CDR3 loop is CATSRGSNTEAFF. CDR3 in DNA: TGTGCCACCTCCAGGGGATCGAACACTGAAGCTTTCTTT.

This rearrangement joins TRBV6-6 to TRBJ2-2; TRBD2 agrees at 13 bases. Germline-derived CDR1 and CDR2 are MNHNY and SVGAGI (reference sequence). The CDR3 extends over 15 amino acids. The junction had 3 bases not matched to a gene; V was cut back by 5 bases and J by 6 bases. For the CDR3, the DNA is TGTGCCAGCAGTCCCGGACTAGCGGGGGCCGGGGAGCTGTTTTTT. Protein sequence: CASSPGLAGAGELFF.

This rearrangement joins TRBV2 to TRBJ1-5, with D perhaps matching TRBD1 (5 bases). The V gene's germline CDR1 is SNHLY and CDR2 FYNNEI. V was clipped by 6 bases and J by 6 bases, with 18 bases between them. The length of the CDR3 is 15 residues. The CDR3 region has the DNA TGTGCCAGCAGGGGGCAGGGCCGATTCGGTCAGCCCCAGCATTTT. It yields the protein CASRGQGRFGQPQHF.

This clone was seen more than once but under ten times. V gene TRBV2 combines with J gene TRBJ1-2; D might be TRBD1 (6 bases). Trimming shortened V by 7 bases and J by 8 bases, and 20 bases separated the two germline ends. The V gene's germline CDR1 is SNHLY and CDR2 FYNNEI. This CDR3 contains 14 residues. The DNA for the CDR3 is TGTGCCAGCACCCGAGGTACAGGGCCCGAGGGCTACACCTTC. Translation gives CASTRGTGPEGYTF.

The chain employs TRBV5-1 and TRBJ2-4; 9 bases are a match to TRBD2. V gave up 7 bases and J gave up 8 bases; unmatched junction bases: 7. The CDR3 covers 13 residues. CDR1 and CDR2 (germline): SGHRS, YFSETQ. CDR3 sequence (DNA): TGCGCCAGCCGGCAGGCGGGGGGGGACATTCAGTACTTC. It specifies CASRQAGGDIQYF.

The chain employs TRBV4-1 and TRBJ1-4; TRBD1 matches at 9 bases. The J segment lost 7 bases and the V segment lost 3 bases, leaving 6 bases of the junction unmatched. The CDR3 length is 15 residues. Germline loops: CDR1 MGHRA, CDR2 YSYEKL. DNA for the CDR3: TGCGCCAGCAGCCATGACAGGGGGGGGGTTGAAAAACTGTTTTTT. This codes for CASSHDRGGVEKLFF.